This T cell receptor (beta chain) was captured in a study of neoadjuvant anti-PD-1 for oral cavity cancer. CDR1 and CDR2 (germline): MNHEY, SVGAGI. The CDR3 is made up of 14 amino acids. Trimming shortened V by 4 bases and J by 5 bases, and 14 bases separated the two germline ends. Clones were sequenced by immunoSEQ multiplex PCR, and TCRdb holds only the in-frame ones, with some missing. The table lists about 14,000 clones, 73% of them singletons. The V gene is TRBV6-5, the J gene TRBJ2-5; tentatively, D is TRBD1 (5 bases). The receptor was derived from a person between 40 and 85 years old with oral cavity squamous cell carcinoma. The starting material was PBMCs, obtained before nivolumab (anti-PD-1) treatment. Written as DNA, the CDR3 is TGTGCCAGCAGTTCCATCCCAGGGCATGAGACCCAGTACTTC. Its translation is CASSSIPGHETQYF.